Following are 16 T cell receptor beta chains from one sample sequenced in a study of response to subunit inactivated influenza vaccine. TCRdb reprocessed the RT-PCR reads via MiXCR and lists one record per CDR3 protein. This table holds hundreds of thousands of distinct CDR3 sequences, more than 15% found once. This specimen was CD4+ T cells sorted from PBMCs, taken roughly 24 months after vaccination. These TCRs come from a man aged 50 to 75 who received an inactivated influenza vaccine.

V and J are TRBV4-3 and TRBJ2-2, with D tentatively TRBD2 (6 bases). Deletions cut 1 base from V and 6 bases from J, with 18 bases between. Germline V gives CDR1 LGHNA, CDR2 YSLEER. The CDR3 has 17 amino acids. CDR3 coding DNA: TGCGCCAGCAGCCAAGCGTCTCTAGCGTCAGTTCCCGGGGAGCTGTTTTTT. It translates to CASSQASLASVPGELFF.

The chain combines TRBV20-1 with TRBJ2-1, with TRBD1 identical over 7 bases. Looked up from germline, CDR1 is DFQATT and CDR2 is SNEGSKA (reference sequence). CDR3 length: 15 residues. Germline trimming cut 0 bases from V and 1 base from J; bases unmatched to any gene: 3. The CDR3, as DNA: TGCAGTGCTAGAGAGACAGGGCGGTCCTACAATGAGCAGTTCTTC. Amino acid sequence: CSARETGRSYNEQFF.

V and J are TRBV10-3 and TRBJ2-2; unclear D gene. The germline V gene has CDR1 ENHRY and CDR2 SYGVKD. The CDR3 runs to 11 residues. V lost 7 bases and J lost 4, with 4 bases in between. The CDR3 protein is CAITTTGELFF. The DNA for the CDR3 is TGTGCCATCACAACCACCGGGGAGCTGTTTTTT.

This clonotype was counted at least ten times. The V call is TRBV10-3, the J call TRBJ2-5, with 10 nucleotides matching TRBD2. CDR1 is ENHRY and CDR2 is SYGVKD in the germline V gene. V was clipped by 6 bases and J by 1 base; unmatched bases: 8. The CDR3 contains 16 residues. The DNA for the CDR3 is TGTGCCATCAGCTTTGGCACTAGCGGGGCCCAAGAGACCCAGTACTTC. Its protein product is CAISFGTSGAQETQYF.

This rearrangement joins TRBV7-2 to TRBJ1-1, with D maybe TRBD1 (6 bases). There are 15 residues in the CDR3. CDR1 SGHTA and CDR2 FQGNSA come from the germline V gene. V lost 5 bases to trimming and J lost 1 base, with 14 bases between them. The CDR3 is CASSQPQGRNTEAFF. CDR3 bases: TGTGCCAGCAGCCAACCACAGGGAAGGAACACTGAAGCTTTCTTT.

This clonotype was observed a handful of times. The rearrangement joins TRBV7-8 to TRBJ2-1; D possibly corresponds to TRBD2 (6 bases). Germline-derived CDR1 and CDR2 are SGHVS and FQNEAQ. Trimming pared 3 bases from V and 7 bases from J, leaving 19 bases between. CDR3 length equals 16 residues. CDR3 bases: TGTGCCAGCAGCTTGGTCCTTATCGGAGGGAGGAATGAGCAGTTCTTC. Translating gives CASSLVLIGGRNEQFF.

This sequence joins TRBV9 and TRBJ2-7, with D hard to call. The V gene's germline CDR1 is SGDLS and CDR2 YYNGEE. Trimming left V 2 bases short and J 2 bases short, with 8 bases between. This CDR3 region has 13 residues. The CDR3 DNA follows: TGTGCCAGCAGCGTCCTACCTACCTACGAGCAGTACTTC. This encodes CASSVLPTYEQYF. The full variable domain, with the rest looked up from reference TRBV9 and TRBJ2-7, is DSGVTQTPKHLITATGQRVTLRCSPRSGDLSVYWYQQSLDQGLQFLIQYYNGEERAKGNILERFSAQQFPDLHSELNLSSLELGDSALYFCASSVLPTYEQYFGPGTRLTVT.

The sample holds a few counts of this clonotype. The chain is built from TRBV4-3 and TRBJ2-1, with D possibly matching TRBD2 (5 bases). CDR3 length equals 12 residues. V was shortened by 6 bases and J by 15 bases, with 18 bases between the two germline ends. Germline V gene lookup returns CDR1 LGHNA and CDR2 YSLEER. CDR3 DNA sequence: TGCGCCAGCAGTCTAAACCGGGGTAAGCGGTTCTTC. Encoded protein: CASSLNRGKRFF.

This clonotype occurred a few times. V gene TRBV5-4 combines with J gene TRBJ2-7; 8 nucleotides align to TRBD2. Germline trimming cut 0 bases from V and 2 bases from J; bases unmatched to any gene: 7. Germline-derived CDR1 and CDR2 are SGHNT and YYREEE (reference sequence). This CDR3 comprises 16 residues. CDR3 sequence (DNA): TGTGCCAGCAGCTTGGTTGGCGGGGGGCTTCCCTACGAGCAGTACTTC. This codes for CASSLVGGGLPYEQYF.

The gene calls are TRBV10-3 and TRBJ2-2, with D possibly matching TRBD1 (6 bases). Trimming removed 8 bases at V and 1 base at J, with 8 bases between. The CDR3 covers 13 residues. The germline gives CDR1 ENHRY, CDR2 SYGVKD. CDR3 sequence reads: CAIQGMNTGELFF. Here the CDR3 DNA reads TGTGCCATCCAGGGGATGAACACCGGGGAGCTGTTTTTT.

The rearrangement uses TRBV7-2 and TRBJ2-5; 8 bases fit TRBD1. CDR3 length: 15 residues. Germline values: CDR1 SGHTA, CDR2 FQGNSA. V lost 5 bases, J lost 5 bases, and 10 bases stayed unmatched. CDR3 coding DNA: TGTGCCAGCAGCATAACAGGGGGTCGAGGGGAGACCCAGTACTTC. This translates into CASSITGGRGETQYF.

This sequence joins TRBV28 and TRBJ2-2; D may be TRBD1 (6 bases). Trimming left V 8 bases short and J 4 bases short, with 11 bases between. The CDR3 length is 13 residues. In germline, CDR1 is MDHEN, CDR2 SYDVKM. CDR3 nucleotides: TGTGCCAGCCTAACCAGGGGCACCGGGGAGCTGTTTTTT. It codes for CASLTRGTGELFF. The variable domain in full, with the rest retrieved from reference TRBV28 and TRBJ2-2, is DVKVTQSSRYLVKRTGEKVFLECVQDMDHENMFWYRQDPGLGLRLIYFSYDVKMKEKGDIPEGYSVSREKKERFSLILESASTNQTSMYLCASLTRGTGELFFGEGSRLTVL.

CDR3: CASSLRLAGASTDTQYF. Written as DNA, the CDR3 is TGTGCCAGCAGCCTCCGACTAGCGGGGGCAAGCACAGATACGCAGTATTTT. V gene TRBV11-2 combines with J gene TRBJ2-3; 12 bases agree with TRBD2. This CDR3 has 17 residues. After removal of 5 bases from V and 0 bases from J, the junction contained 6 bases not matched to a gene. Germline lookup yields CDR1 SGHAT and CDR2 FQNNGV.

The chain links TRBV29-1 to TRBJ1-1; possibly TRBD1 for D (6 bases). V was pared by 4 bases and J by 2 bases, with 11 bases between. Germline CDR1 is SQVTM and CDR2 is ANQGSEA. CDR3 length: 13 amino acids. The CDR3 DNA reads TGCAGCGTTGCGGGGACAATTAACACTGAAGCTTTCTTT. Protein: CSVAGTINTEAFF.

The chain couples TRBV29-1 to TRBJ1-3; D ambiguous. The CDR3 is 12 amino acids. V lost 6 bases, J lost 3 bases, and 9 bases lay in between. Germline V gives CDR1 SQVTM, CDR2 ANQGSEA. DNA for the CDR3: TGCAGCGTGTCAGTAGTTGGAAACACCATATATTTT. Translation: CSVSVVGNTIYF.

This clonotype was seen a few times. The chain couples TRBV20-1 to TRBJ2-7; TRBD2 matches 9 bases. The CDR3 is 13 residues long. After removal of 6 bases from V and 1 base from J, the junction contained 4 bases not matched to a gene. Germline V gene lookup returns CDR1 DFQATT and CDR2 SNEGSKA (reference sequence). The CDR3 DNA follows: TGCAGTGCCCGGACTAGCGTATCCTACGAGCAGTACTTC. This translates into CSARTSVSYEQYF.